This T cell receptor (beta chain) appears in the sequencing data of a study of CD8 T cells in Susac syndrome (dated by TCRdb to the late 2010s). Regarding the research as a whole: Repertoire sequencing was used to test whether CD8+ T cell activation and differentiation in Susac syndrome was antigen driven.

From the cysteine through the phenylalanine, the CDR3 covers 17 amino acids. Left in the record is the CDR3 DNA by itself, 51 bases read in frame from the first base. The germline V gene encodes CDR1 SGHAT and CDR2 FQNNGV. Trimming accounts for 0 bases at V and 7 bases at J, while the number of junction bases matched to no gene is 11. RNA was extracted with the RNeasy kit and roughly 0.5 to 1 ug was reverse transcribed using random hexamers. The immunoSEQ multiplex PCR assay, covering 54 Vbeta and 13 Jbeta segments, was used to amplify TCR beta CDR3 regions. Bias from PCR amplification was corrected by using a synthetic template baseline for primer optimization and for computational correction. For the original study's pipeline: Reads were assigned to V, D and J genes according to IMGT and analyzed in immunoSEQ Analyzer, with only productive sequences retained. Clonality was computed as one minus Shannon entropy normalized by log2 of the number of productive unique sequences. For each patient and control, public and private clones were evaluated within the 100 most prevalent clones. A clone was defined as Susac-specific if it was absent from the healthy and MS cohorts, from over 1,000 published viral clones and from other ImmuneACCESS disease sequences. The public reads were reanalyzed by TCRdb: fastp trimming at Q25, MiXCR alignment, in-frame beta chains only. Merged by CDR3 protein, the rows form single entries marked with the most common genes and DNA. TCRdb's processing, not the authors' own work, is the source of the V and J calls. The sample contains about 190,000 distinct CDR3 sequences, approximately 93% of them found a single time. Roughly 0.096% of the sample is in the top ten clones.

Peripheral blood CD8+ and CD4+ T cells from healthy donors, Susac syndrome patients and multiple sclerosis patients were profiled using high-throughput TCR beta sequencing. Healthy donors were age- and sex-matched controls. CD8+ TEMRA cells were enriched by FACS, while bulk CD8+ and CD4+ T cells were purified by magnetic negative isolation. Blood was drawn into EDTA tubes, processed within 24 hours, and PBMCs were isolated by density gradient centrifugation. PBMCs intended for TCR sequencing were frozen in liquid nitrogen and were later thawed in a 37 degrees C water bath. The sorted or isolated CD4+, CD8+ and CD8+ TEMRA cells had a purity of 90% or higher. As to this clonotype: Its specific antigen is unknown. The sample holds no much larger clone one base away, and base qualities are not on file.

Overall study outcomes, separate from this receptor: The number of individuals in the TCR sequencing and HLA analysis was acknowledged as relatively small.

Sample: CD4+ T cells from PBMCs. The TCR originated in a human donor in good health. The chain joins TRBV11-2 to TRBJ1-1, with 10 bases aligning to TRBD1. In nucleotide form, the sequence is TGTGCCAGCAGCTTAGATCTGTTTGGACAGGGGGACAGTGAAGCTTTCTTT. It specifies CASSLDLFGQGDSEAFF.